This T cell receptor (beta chain) is drawn from a study of blood T cell repertoires in COVID-19. For the study at large: Nucleic acid was either cDNA or gDNA, and it came from T cells, B-cell-depleted T cells, or PBMCs.

V dropped 3 bases and J dropped 16 bases, with 16 bases sitting between them. Germline CDR1 is SGHTA and CDR2 is FQGTGA. The CDR3 loop spans 12 amino acids. Study processing details: Researchers report that nucleated cell counts were estimated from reference gene primer amplification. Clones were sequenced by immunoSEQ multiplex PCR, and TCRdb holds only the in-frame ones, with some missing. From that table come the V and J calls and clone size; the DNA was used to work out D and trimming. The data show approximately 150,000 clones, 81% seen once. Assignment of participants to cohorts was predicated upon participant-reported clinical history.

The receptor was isolated from a woman aged 40 to 50 with acute COVID-19. The chain recombines TRBV7-3 with TRBJ2-1, with D maybe TRBD2 (6 bases). The sequenced sample consisted of PBMCs or T cells enriched from blood (not recorded which). In DNA form, the CDR3 reads TGTGCCAGCAGCTTTACGACTAGTAACTTATTCTTC. It yields the protein CASSFTTSNLFF.